Following are 26 T cell receptor beta chains from one sample sequenced in a study of T cell responses to AZD1222 COVID-19 vaccine. The repertoire was sequenced with immunoSEQ multiplex PCR; TCRdb's copy has only in-frame clones and lacks some. The sample holds 70,000 to 90,000 clones, over 85% seen once. Sample: peripheral blood, taken on day 0 of AZD1222 vaccination. These receptors were obtained from an adult in good health.

The CDR3 region is CATRGTGEDGYTF. CDR3 DNA sequence: TGTGCCACCAGAGGGACAGGGGAGGATGGCTACACCTTC. J is TRBJ1-2 and V is TRBV24-1, with 10 bases identical to TRBD1. Germline lookup yields CDR1 KGHDR and CDR2 SFDVKD. V dropped 7 bases and J dropped 6; count of bases not matched to a gene: 4. The CDR3 has 13 residues.

The CDR3 sequence: CASTSGQNYNEQFF. CDR3 coding DNA: TGTGCCAGCACGAGCGGCCAGAACTACAATGAGCAGTTCTTC. The chain is built from TRBV2 and TRBJ2-1, with D possibly TRBD2 on 5 matching bases. The CDR3 is 14 residues long. Trimming removed 7 bases at V and 3 bases at J, with 13 bases between. Looked up from germline, CDR1 is SNHLY and CDR2 is FYNNEI.

The chain joins TRBV5-1 to TRBJ1-1; D might be TRBD1 (6 bases). From germline, CDR1 is SGHRS and CDR2 YFSETQ. The length of the CDR3 is 14 residues. V lost 4 bases and J lost 6, with 16 bases in between. CDR3 sequence: CASSTQGGISEAFF. CDR3 nucleotide sequence: TGCGCCAGCAGCACACAGGGAGGTATCTCTGAAGCTTTCTTT.

A note on this clone: One end of the junction varies from germline; a read error may be responsible. This chain connects TRBV28 to TRBJ1-5, with 9 bases fitting TRBD1. The CDR3 runs to 15 residues. Germline loops: CDR1 MDHEN, CDR2 SYDVKM. CDR3 nucleotide sequence: TGTGCCAGCATTTTACAGGGGGCGGAGAGACAGCCCCAGCATTTT. This codes for CASILQGAERQPQHF.

This chain links TRBV7-2 with TRBJ2-7; D perhaps matches TRBD1 (5 bases). Trimming took off 3 bases at V and 2 bases at J, with 8 bases between the two ends. Germline lookup yields CDR1 SGHTA and CDR2 FQGNSA. This CDR3 has 13 residues. CDR3 sequence: CASSLAGTYEQYF. The CDR3 DNA sequence: TGTGCCAGCAGCTTGGCAGGGACCTACGAGCAGTACTTC.

The chain employs TRBV2 and TRBJ2-1; TRBD2 matches at 11 bases. The V and J ends lost 6 bases and 3 bases, in that order; junction bases with no gene match: 10. The CDR3 spans 17 residues. Germline V lookup: CDR1 SNHLY, CDR2 FYNNEI. CDR3 sequence: CASRADSGTSGYNEQFF. CDR3 DNA: TGTGCCAGCAGAGCTGATTCCGGGACTAGCGGCTACAATGAGCAGTTCTTC.

The genes are TRBV29-1 and TRBJ2-7; possibly TRBD1 or TRBD2 for D (5 bases each). The V and J ends lost 3 bases and 2 bases respectively, with 5 bases between them. The CDR3 has 11 residues. The V gene's germline CDR1 is SQVTM and CDR2 ANQGSEA. CDR3 DNA sequence: TGCAGCGTTGAGGGACCCTACGAGCAGTACTTC. It specifies CSVEGPYEQYF.

V gene TRBV21-1 combines with J gene TRBJ2-5; the table assigns TRBD2, which was not confirmed against the DNA. TRBV21-1 is assigned pseudogene status. The CDR3 is made up of 15 amino acids. CDR3 sequence: CASSPVGGVKETQYF. CDR3 nucleotide sequence: TGTGCCAGCAGCCCGGTGGGGGGGGTCAAAGAGACCCAGTACTTC.

The chain uses TRBV6-5 and TRBJ2-2; D unclear. This CDR3 has 12 residues. CDR1 and CDR2 (germline): MNHEY, SVGAGI. Trimming left V 4 bases short and J 6 bases short, with 6 bases between. The CDR3 nucleotides read TGTGCCAGCAGTTCACCGGCCGGGGAGCTGTTTTTT. Protein sequence: CASSSPAGELFF.

CDR3 DNA sequence: TGTGCCAGCTCACTACAGGGAGAAGCTGGAAACACCATATATTTT. It is translated as CASSLQGEAGNTIYF. The chain combines TRBV18 with TRBJ1-3; D is possibly TRBD1 (6 bases). CDR1 and CDR2 (germline): KGHSH, LQKENI. V dropped 4 bases and J dropped 2 bases, with 12 bases sitting between them. This CDR3 has 15 amino acids. Drawing the rest from reference TRBV18 and TRBJ1-3, the complete variable domain is NAGVMQNPRHLVRRRGQEARLRCSPMKGHSHVYWYRQLPEEGLKFMVYLQKENIIDESGMPKERFSAEFPKEGPSILRIQQVVRGDSAAYFCASSLQGEAGNTIYFGEGSWLTVV.

The V and J genes are TRBV7-8 and TRBJ2-1; 10 nucleotides align to TRBD2. Trimming took 1 base from V and 6 from J; bases not matched to a gene: 3. There are 15 residues in the CDR3. The germline V gene encodes CDR1 SGHVS and CDR2 FQNEAQ. CDR3 DNA sequence: TGTGCCAGCAGCTTAGGAGCGGGAGGGATCAATGAGCAGTTCTTC. Protein sequence: CASSLGAGGINEQFF.

The gene calls are TRBV7-8 and TRBJ2-3; 9 positions match TRBD2. CDR1 and CDR2 (germline): SGHVS, FQNEAQ. The CDR3 spans 16 residues. V lost 5 bases, J lost 6 bases, and 12 bases stayed unmatched. This CDR3 reads CASSRRSGRSGDTQYF. The CDR3 DNA follows: TGTGCCAGCAGCCGGCGAAGCGGGAGGTCTGGGGATACGCAGTATTTT.

V usage is TRBV5-4 and J usage is TRBJ2-5; D may match TRBD1 or TRBD2 (5 bases each). The CDR3 has 15 residues. Germline loops: CDR1 SGHNT, CDR2 YYREEE (reference sequence). The germline V and J ends were trimmed by 5 bases and 11 bases, with 25 bases remaining between them. CDR3 amino acids: CASSNQPDRNGAQYF. The CDR3 coding sequence is TGTGCCAGCAGTAATCAGCCGGACCGAAACGGGGCGCAGTACTTC.

The chain uses TRBV30 and TRBJ1-2; 7 bases align to TRBD1. V was clipped by 2 bases and J by 8 bases; unmatched bases: 2. This CDR3 has 11 residues. Germline CDR1 is GTSNPN and CDR2 is SVGIG (reference sequence). The CDR3 DNA reads TGTGCCTGGAGTCCAGGGGGGGGCTACACCTTC. Protein: CAWSPGGGYTF.

The chain has TRBV25-1 and TRBJ1-4; D is unresolved. V was clipped by 4 bases and J by 15 bases, with 12 bases between them. CDR3 length: 11 residues. Germline loops: CDR1 MGHDK, CDR2 SYGVNS. This CDR3 is CASSAYTRLFF. DNA for the CDR3: TGTGCCAGCAGTGCTTATACAAGGTTGTTTTTT.

The chain is built from TRBV4-1 and TRBJ1-2; 10 bases are shared with TRBD1. The CDR3 sequence is 16 residues long. V lost 2 bases, J lost 6 bases, and 9 bases stayed unmatched. The germline gives CDR1 MGHRA, CDR2 YSYEKL. The CDR3 loop reads CASSQPHDRGRNGYTF. In DNA, the CDR3 is TGCGCCAGCAGCCAACCTCACGACAGGGGGCGCAATGGCTACACCTTC.

This rearrangement joins TRBV7-2 to TRBJ2-7, with unresolved D. V was clipped by 7 bases and J by 9 bases, with 22 bases between them. CDR1 SGHTA and CDR2 FQGNSA come from the germline V gene. CDR3 size: 14 residues. CDR3 DNA: TGTGCCAGCAACTACCCCTGGGCCCCCGGTGGGCAGTACTTC. Protein: CASNYPWAPGGQYF.

The chain links TRBV5-4 to TRBJ2-6, with D perhaps TRBD2 (7 bases). The V and J ends lost 0 bases and 4 bases respectively, with 20 bases between them. The CDR3 runs 19 residues. Germline assignment: CDR1 SGHNT and CDR2 YYREEE (reference sequence). The CDR3 nucleotides read TGTGCCAGCAGCTTGGAGGGAAGGGGGGGAGCTCCCGGGGCCAACGTCCTGACTTTC. It is translated as CASSLEGRGGAPGANVLTF.

This chain joins TRBV25-1 and TRBJ2-3; D ambiguous. The V end was cut by 0 bases, the J end by 2 bases, with 6 bases between. The CDR3 is made up of 14 amino acids. CDR1 is MGHDK, CDR2 SYGVNS, per germline. The CDR3 loop reads CASSEYKTTDTQYF. The CDR3 DNA reads TGTGCCAGCAGTGAATATAAGACCACAGATACGCAGTATTTT.

The chain is built from TRBV6-5 and TRBJ1-2; TRBD1 might be the D (6 bases). The CDR3 totals 16 residues. Germline lookup yields CDR1 MNHEY and CDR2 SVGAGI. Trimming removed 4 bases from V and 8 bases from J, with 23 bases in between. The CDR3 spells CASSSSSYTGIIGYTF. The CDR3 nucleotides are TGTGCCAGCAGTTCCTCATCTTACACAGGGATTATCGGCTACACCTTC.

The rearrangement uses TRBV5-1 and TRBJ2-7, with D uncertain. CDR1 and CDR2 from the germline V gene are SGHRS and YFSETQ. Trimming removed 1 base at V and 0 bases at J, with 8 bases between. There are 14 residues in the CDR3. The chain's CDR3 is CASSLPGSSYEQYF. In DNA, the CDR3 is TGCGCCAGCAGCTTGCCGGGTTCCTCCTACGAGCAGTACTTC.

CDR3 region: CASSLAVGEEGRDEQYF. The CDR3 DNA is TGTGCCAGCAGCTTGGCGGTCGGGGAAGAGGGCCGGGACGAGCAGTACTTC. The chain employs TRBV5-6 and TRBJ2-7; D perhaps matches TRBD2 (5 bases). This CDR3 has 17 residues. V lost 0 bases, J lost 5 bases, and 21 bases lay in between. CDR1 SGHDT and CDR2 YYEEEE come from the germline V gene. Full variable domain (missing parts from reference TRBV5-6 and TRBJ2-7): DAGVTQSPTHLIKTRGQQVTLRCSPKSGHDTVSWYQQALGQGPQFIFQYYEEEERQRGNFPDRFSGHQFPNYSSELNVNALLLGDSALYLCASSLAVGEEGRDEQYFGPGTRLTVT.

The sample holds one count of this clone. The chain joins TRBV5-1 to TRBJ2-7; D gene uncertain. V was pared by 0 bases and J by 6 bases, with 13 bases between. Germline V gene lookup returns CDR1 SGHRS and CDR2 YFSETQ. This CDR3 has 14 residues. In DNA, the CDR3 is TGCGCCAGCAGCTTGGAACAGAAGGGTGCCGAGCAGTACTTC. This codes for CASSLEQKGAEQYF.

The gene calls are TRBV7-8 and TRBJ1-2; D uncertain. The CDR3 runs 13 residues. The ends were cut back, 2 bases at V and 2 bases at J, with 6 bases in the middle. Germline V lookup: CDR1 SGHVS, CDR2 FQNEAQ. CDR3 sequence: CASSLTENYGYTF. Written as DNA, the CDR3 is TGTGCCAGCAGCTTAACAGAGAACTATGGCTACACCTTC.

The rearrangement links TRBV30 to TRBJ1-1; no clear D. The germline gives CDR1 GTSNPN, CDR2 SVGIG (reference sequence). This CDR3 has 14 amino acids. Deletions cut 1 base from V and 1 base from J, with 10 bases between. The CDR3 DNA sequence: TGTGCCTGGAGTGATTTCGATAGGAACACTGAAGCTTTCTTT. As protein: CAWSDFDRNTEAFF.

The genes are TRBV30 and TRBJ1-3; no firm D call. Trimming removed 0 bases at V and 2 bases at J, with 8 bases between. The CDR3 consists of 14 residues. Germline V gene data show CDR1 as GTSNPN and CDR2 as SVGIG (reference sequence). The CDR3 loop is CAWSVKRTGNTIYF. The CDR3 DNA reads as TGTGCCTGGAGTGTTAAGCGCACTGGAAACACCATATATTTT.